The clone carrying this T cell receptor (beta chain) was seen more than once but under ten times. As yet, its antigen is unknown. This sample stems from a study of beta chain features in type 1 diabetes. Across the whole study: Age, gender and cell yields were alike across patients and healthy donors. Findings and caveats of the study: Possible PCR preference for shorter templates applied equally to patients and controls.

Via CD45RO/CCR7/CD25/CD127/CD95/CD27, cells of the CD4+ naive, central memory, regulatory and stem cell-like memory subsets were sorted. Each sorted fraction was over 95% pure. All of the isolated RNA was reverse transcribed, so expressed TCRB transcripts were sequenced. The assay was immunoSEQ multiplex PCR, and TCRdb's table has in-frame clones only and misses some. Of hundreds of thousands of clones listed, around 15% are singletons. This sequence was found in a man younger than 40 in good health. The material sequenced was central memory CD4+ T cells from blood.

CDR3 loop: CASSRNRDTGELFF. CDR3 sequence (DNA): TGTGCCAGCTCACGCAACCGGGACACCGGGGAGCTGTTTTTT. The chain carries TRBV18 and TRBJ2-2; D is ambiguous. V was cut by 4 bases and J by 3 bases, with 9 bases left in between. The germline CDR1 and CDR2 sequences are KGHSH and LQKENI. This CDR3 region has 14 residues.